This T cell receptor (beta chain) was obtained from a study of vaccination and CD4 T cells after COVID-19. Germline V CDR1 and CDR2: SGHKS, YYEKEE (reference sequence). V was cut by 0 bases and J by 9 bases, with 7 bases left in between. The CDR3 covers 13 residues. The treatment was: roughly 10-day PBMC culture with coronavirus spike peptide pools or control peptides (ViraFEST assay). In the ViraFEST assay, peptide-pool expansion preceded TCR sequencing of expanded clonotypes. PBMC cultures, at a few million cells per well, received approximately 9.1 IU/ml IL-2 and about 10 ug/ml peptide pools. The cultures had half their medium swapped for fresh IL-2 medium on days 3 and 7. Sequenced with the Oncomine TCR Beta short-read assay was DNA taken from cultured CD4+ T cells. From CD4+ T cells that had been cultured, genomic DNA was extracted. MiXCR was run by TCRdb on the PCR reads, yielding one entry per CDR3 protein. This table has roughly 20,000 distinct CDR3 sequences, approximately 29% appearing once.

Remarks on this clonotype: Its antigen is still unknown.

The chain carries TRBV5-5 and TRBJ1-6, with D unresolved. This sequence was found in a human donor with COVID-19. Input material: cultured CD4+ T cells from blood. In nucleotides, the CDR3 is TGTGCCAGCAGCTTGGAGGGATTTTCACCCCTCCACTTT. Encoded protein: CASSLEGFSPLHF.